This is a list of T cell receptor beta chains from one sample in a study of CD4 T cells in relation to SARS-CoV-2 and coronaviruses. The method was immunoSEQ multiplex PCR; TCRdb's version includes in-frame clones alone and lacks a portion of them. The table records more than 35,000 clones, 77% of them present only once. What these receptors recognize is not known. The sample taken for sequencing was memory CD4+ T cells from PBMCs, cultured in vitro. The receptors here all came from an adult with COVID-19. The CDR3 runs from the conserved cysteine through the conserved F or W. The D gene is left open where the match is weak. Clone size, where shown, is once, few, many, or a class for clones that have expanded.

clone size	V gene	J gene	D gene	CDR3 DNA	CDR3 protein
.	TRBV12-3/TRBV12-4	TRBJ2-1	.	TGTGCCAGCAGTACCCCGGGGGTCGATGAGCAGTTCTTC	CASSTPGVDEQFF
.	TRBV21-1	TRBJ2-7	.	TGTGCCAGCAGCCCAACGCGGTGGAAGGGGCCTAGAACCTACGAGCAGTACTTC	CASSPTRWKGPRTYEQYF
.	TRBV30	TRBJ1-2	TRBD1	TGTGCCTGGACGAGGGACAGGCCCTATGGCTACACCTTC	CAWTRDRPYGYTF
few	TRBV4-1	TRBJ2-2	.	TGCGCCAGCAGCCAAGTCAGCCGATACACCGGGGAGCTGTTTTTT	CASSQVSRYTGELFF
.	TRBV5-1	TRBJ2-7	TRBD2	TGCGCCAGCAGCCTACTAGCGGGAGGGGAGCAGTACTTC	CASSLLAGGEQYF
once	TRBV7-2	TRBJ2-2	TRBD2	TGTGCCAGCCGGTGGGGGGGAAGGGCCGGGGAGCTGTTTTTT	CASRWGGRAGELFF
.	TRBV23-1	TRBJ2-7	.	TGCGCCAGCAGTGCCACCGCGAAGGGAAGAGGACAGAAAGAGTACGAGCAGTACTTC	CASSATAKGRGQKEYEQYF
.	TRBV7-2	TRBJ2-3	.	TGTGCCAGCAGCTTAGCTTTGGGGGCCTTTGTGCAGTATTTT	CASSLALGAFVQYF
.	TRBV5-6	TRBJ2-1	.	TGTGCCAGCAGCTTGGCGGGGAGGAATGAGCAGTTCTTC	CASSLAGRNEQFF
.	TRBV6-5	TRBJ2-7	.	TGTGCCAGCAGTTTGGGTTCCTCCTACGAGCAGTACTTC	CASSLGSSYEQYF
.	TRBV19	TRBJ1-2	.	TGTGCCACCAAAACAACAGGGTTCAATACTAACTATGGCTACACCTTC	CATKTTGFNTNYGYTF
once	TRBV27	TRBJ2-1	TRBD2	TGTGCCAGCAGTTTTGATCTAGCGGGATCATACAATGAGCAGTTCTTC	CASSFDLAGSYNEQFF
.	TRBV5-1	TRBJ1-3	.	TGCGCCAGCAGCTTGGGAGGGACCTCTGGAAACACCATATATTTT	CASSLGGTSGNTIYF
.	TRBV4-1	TRBJ1-4	TRBD1	TGCGCCAGCAGCCAAGATTTTGCGACCGGCCGAACAGGGGGGGAAGAGAAACTGTTTTTT	CASSQDFATGRTGGEEKLFF
.	TRBV5-1	TRBJ2-5	.	TGCGCCAGCAGCACAGGGAGTGGAGAGACCCAGTACTTC	CASSTGSGETQYF
.	TRBV5-1	TRBJ2-5	TRBD1	TGCGCCAGCAGCTTGGCCCCACAGGGGCGGGAGACCCAGTACTTC	CASSLAPQGRETQYF
.	TRBV23-1	TRBJ2-7	TRBD2	TGCGCCAGCAGTCGGGCTAGCGGGAGACCCTACGAGCAGTACTTC	CASSRASGRPYEQYF
once	TRBV6-5	TRBJ2-2	TRBD2	TGTGCCAGCGGAACTAGCGGGACGAACACCGGGGAGCTGTTTTTT	CASGTSGTNTGELFF
.	TRBV12-2	TRBJ1-5	.	TGTGCAAGTCGCTCGGCTCGACCGGGTCGGGATCAGCCCCAGCATTTT	CASRSARPGRDQPQHF
.	TRBV10-3	TRBJ2-3	.	TGTGCCATCAGTGAGGGCGACTCGGTGGTTACGCAGTATTTT	CAISEGDSVVTQYF
few	TRBV5-1	TRBJ2-2	TRBD1	TGCGCCAGCAGCCCAGGACAGGGTGTATCCGGGGAGCTGTTTTTT	CASSPGQGVSGELFF
.	TRBV28	TRBJ2-3	.	TGTGCCAGCGGATCCGTACGGGGAATAGATACGCAGTATTTT	CASGSVRGIDTQYF
.	TRBV5-1	TRBJ2-4	TRBD2	TGCGCCAGCAGTGAACGGGAGGCCTTGGACATTCAGTACTTC	CASSEREALDIQYF
.	TRBV2	TRBJ1-2	.	TGTGCCAGCAGTCCACGACAGCCTAACTATGGCTACACCTTC	CASSPRQPNYGYTF
.	TRBV20-1	TRBJ2-3	.	TGCAGTGGGGAGCTGGAAGATACGCAGTATTTT	CSGELEDTQYF
.	TRBV11-2	TRBJ2-7	.	TGTGCCAGCAGCCCAGGGGTTGGCCTAACCTACGAGCAGTACTTC	CASSPGVGLTYEQYF
.	TRBV2	TRBJ2-1	.	TGTGCCAGCAGTGCCGGACAGAATCCCCACAATGAGCAGTTCTTC	CASSAGQNPHNEQFF
.	TRBV19	TRBJ2-7	TRBD2	TGTGCCAGTCGCACTAGCGGGGGCTCCTACGAGCAGTACTTC	CASRTSGGSYEQYF
.	TRBV24-1	TRBJ1-5	.	TGTGCCACCAGTGGCGGGCAAGGGCCCCAGCATTTT	CATSGGQGPQHF
.	TRBV5-1	TRBJ1-4	.	TGCGCCAGCAGCTCGGGGGGTGGTGATGAAAAACTGTTTTTT	CASSSGGGDEKLFF
.	TRBV6-5	TRBJ2-5	TRBD2	TGTGCCAGCAGTCGTCCGGGGGGAGAGACCCAGTACTTC	CASSRPGGETQYF
.	TRBV19	TRBJ2-5	.	TGTGCCAGTAGTACCCGAGCGGGGACAGTCTATCAAGAGACCCAGTACTTC	CASSTRAGTVYQETQYF
.	TRBV15	TRBJ2-7	.	TGTGCCACCAGCTCTACTGGAAGGGAGCAGTACTTC	CATSSTGREQYF
few	TRBV7-2	TRBJ1-3	.	TGTGCCAGCAGCCCAGGACTGACTGGAAACACCATATATTTT	CASSPGLTGNTIYF
.	TRBV10-3	TRBJ2-5	.	TGTGCCACCGGGACTCATTCGGAGGAGACCCAGTACTTC	CATGTHSEETQYF
.	TRBV29-1	TRBJ2-2	.	TGCAGCGTTGAGGTTAGCCCCACCGGGGAGCTGTTTTTT	CSVEVSPTGELFF
.	TRBV15	TRBJ1-2	.	TGTGCCACCAGCAGAGCCACGGGGGCTAACTATGGCTACACCTTC	CATSRATGANYGYTF